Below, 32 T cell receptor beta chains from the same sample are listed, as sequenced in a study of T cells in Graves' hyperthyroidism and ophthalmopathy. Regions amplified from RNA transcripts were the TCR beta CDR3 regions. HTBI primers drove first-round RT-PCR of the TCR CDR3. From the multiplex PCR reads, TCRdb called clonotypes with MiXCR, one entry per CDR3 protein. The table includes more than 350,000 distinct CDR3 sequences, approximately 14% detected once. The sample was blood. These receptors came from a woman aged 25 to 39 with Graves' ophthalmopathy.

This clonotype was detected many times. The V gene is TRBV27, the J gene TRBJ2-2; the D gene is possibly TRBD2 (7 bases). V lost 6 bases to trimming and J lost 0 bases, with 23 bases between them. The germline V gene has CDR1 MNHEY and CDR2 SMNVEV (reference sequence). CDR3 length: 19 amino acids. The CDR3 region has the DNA TGTGCCAGCAGCCAGAGAGGGGGGGGACCGTTCGCGAACACCGGGGAGCTGTTTTTT. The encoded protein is CASSQRGGGPFANTGELFF.

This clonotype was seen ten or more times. CDR3 amino acids: CASSPRTGDTEAFF. The CDR3 DNA follows: TGTGCCAGCAGCCCGAGAACAGGGGACACTGAAGCTTTCTTT. This rearrangement joins TRBV7-9 to TRBJ1-1, with 7 nucleotides matching TRBD1. Germline assignment: CDR1 SEHNR and CDR2 FQNEAQ (reference sequence). The J segment lost 3 bases and the V segment lost 5 bases, leaving 6 bases of the junction unmatched. The length of the CDR3 is 14 residues.

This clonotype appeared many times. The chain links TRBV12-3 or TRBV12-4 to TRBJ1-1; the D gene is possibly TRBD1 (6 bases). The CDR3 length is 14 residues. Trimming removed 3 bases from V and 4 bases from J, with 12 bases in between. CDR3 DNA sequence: TGTGCCAGCAGTTTTAACACAGGGTCCACTGAAGCTTTCTTT. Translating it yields CASSFNTGSTEAFF.

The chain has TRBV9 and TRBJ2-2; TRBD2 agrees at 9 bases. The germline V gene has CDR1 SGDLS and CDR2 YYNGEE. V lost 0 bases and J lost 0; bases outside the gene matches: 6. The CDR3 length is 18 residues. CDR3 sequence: CASSVVGSGGSNTGELFF. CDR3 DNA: TGTGCCAGCAGCGTAGTAGGTAGCGGGGGATCGAACACCGGGGAGCTGTTTTTT.

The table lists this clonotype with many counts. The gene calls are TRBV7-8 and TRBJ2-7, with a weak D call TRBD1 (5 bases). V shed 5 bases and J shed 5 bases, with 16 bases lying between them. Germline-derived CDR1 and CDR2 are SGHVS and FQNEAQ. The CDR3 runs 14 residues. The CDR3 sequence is CASSPFQGVDEQYF. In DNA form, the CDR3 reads TGTGCCAGCAGCCCCTTCCAGGGCGTCGACGAGCAGTACTTC.

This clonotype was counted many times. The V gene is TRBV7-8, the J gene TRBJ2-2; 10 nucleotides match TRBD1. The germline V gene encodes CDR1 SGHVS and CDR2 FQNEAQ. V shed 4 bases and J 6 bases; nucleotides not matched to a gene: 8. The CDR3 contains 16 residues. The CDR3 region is CASSSSTGGVSGELFF. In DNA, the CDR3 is TGTGCCAGCAGCTCATCGACAGGGGGCGTATCCGGGGAGCTGTTTTTT.

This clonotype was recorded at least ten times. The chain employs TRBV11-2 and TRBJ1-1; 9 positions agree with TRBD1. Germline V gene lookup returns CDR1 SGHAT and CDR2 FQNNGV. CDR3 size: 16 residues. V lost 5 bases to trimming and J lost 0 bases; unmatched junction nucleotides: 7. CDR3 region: CASSPWTGVVNTEAFF. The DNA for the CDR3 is TGTGCCAGCAGCCCGTGGACAGGGGTGGTGAACACTGAAGCTTTCTTT.

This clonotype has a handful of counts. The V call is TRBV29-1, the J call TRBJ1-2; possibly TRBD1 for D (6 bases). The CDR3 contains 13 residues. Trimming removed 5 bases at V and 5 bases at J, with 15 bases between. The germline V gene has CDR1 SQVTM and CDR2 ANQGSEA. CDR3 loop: CSVPGRQGYGYTF. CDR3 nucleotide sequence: TGCAGCGTTCCTGGGAGGCAGGGGTATGGCTACACCTTC.

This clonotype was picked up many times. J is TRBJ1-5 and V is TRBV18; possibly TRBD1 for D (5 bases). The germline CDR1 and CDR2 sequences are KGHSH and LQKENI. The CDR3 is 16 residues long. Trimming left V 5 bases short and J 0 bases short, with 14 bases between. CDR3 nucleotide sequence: TGTGCCAGCTCATCCAAAGACAGAAATAGCAATCAGCCCCAGCATTTT. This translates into CASSSKDRNSNQPQHF.

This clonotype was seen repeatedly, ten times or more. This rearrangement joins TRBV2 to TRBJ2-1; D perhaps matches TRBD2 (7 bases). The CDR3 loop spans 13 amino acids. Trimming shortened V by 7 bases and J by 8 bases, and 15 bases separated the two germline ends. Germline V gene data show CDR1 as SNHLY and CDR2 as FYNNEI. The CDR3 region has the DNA TGTGCCAGCATGGCCGGGGGGCGGGATGAGCAGTTCTTC. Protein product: CASMAGGRDEQFF.

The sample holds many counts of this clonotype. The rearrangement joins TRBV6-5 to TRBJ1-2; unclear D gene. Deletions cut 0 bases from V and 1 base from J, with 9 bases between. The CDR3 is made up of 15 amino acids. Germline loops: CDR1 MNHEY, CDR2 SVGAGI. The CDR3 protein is CASSYSIRGNYGYTF. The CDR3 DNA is TGTGCCAGCAGTTACTCAATTCGGGGTAACTATGGCTACACCTTC.

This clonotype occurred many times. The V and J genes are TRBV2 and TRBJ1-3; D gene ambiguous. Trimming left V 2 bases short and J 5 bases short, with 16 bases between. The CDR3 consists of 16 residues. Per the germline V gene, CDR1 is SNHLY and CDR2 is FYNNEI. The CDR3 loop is CASSERETRARNTIYF. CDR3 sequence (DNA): TGTGCCAGCAGTGAAAGGGAGACAAGGGCGAGAAACACCATATATTTT.

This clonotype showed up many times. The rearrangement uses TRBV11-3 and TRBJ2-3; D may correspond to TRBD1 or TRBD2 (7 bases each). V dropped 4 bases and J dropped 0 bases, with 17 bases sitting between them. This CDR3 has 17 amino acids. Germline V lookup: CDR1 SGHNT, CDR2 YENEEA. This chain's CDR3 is CASSSAGGGASTDTQYF. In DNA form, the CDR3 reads TGTGCCAGCAGCTCGGCAGGGGGGGGGGCGAGCACAGATACGCAGTATTTT.

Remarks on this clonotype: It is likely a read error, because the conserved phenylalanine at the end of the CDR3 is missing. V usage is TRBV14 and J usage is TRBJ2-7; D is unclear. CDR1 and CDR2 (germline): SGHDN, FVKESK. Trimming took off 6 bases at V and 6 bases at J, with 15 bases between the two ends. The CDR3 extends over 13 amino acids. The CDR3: CASRLGIWGEQYL. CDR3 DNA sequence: TGTGCCAGCAGGTTGGGGATTTGGGGCGAGCAGTACTTG.

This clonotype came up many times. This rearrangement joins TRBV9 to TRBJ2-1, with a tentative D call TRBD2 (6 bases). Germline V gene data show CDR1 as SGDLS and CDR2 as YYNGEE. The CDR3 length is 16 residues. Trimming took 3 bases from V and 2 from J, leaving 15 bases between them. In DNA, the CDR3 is TGTGCCAGCAGCGCAACCGGGACTCCCGCCTACAATGAGCAGTTCTTC. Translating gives CASSATGTPAYNEQFF.

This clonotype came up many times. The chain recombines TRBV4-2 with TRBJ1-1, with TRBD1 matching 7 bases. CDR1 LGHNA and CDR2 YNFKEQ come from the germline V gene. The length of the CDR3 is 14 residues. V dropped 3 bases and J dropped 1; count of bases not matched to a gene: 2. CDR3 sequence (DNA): TGTGCCAGCAGCCAGGACAGGAGGAACACTGAAGCTTTCTTT. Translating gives CASSQDRRNTEAFF.

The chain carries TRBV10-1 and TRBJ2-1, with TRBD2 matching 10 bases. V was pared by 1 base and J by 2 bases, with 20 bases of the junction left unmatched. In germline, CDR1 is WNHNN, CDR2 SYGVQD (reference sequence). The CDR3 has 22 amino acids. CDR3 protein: CASSEFKGTPAPLAGTYNEQFF. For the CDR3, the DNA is TGCGCCAGCAGTGAGTTCAAGGGGACCCCCGCCCCACTAGCGGGGACCTACAATGAGCAGTTCTTC.

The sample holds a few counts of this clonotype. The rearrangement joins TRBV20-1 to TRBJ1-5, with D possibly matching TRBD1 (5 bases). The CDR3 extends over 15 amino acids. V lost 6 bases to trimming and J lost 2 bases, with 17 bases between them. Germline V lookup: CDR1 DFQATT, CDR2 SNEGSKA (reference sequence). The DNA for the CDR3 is TGCAGTGCCCCGATGAGGGGTTTTCGCAATCAGCCCCAGCATTTT. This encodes CSAPMRGFRNQPQHF.

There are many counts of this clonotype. The DNA of the CDR3 is TGTGCCTGGAGTAGGACTCACATCTACGAGCAGTACTTC. This sequence encodes CAWSRTHIYEQYF. V and J are TRBV30 and TRBJ2-7, with D maybe TRBD2 (5 bases). V was shortened by 2 bases and J by 3 bases, with 11 bases between the two germline ends. The germline V gene encodes CDR1 GTSNPN and CDR2 SVGIG (reference sequence). The CDR3 is 13 residues long.

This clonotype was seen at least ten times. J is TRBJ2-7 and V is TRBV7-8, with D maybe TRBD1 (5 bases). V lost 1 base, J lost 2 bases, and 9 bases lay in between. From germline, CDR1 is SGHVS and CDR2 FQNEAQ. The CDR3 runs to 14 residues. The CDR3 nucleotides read TGTGCCAGCAGCTTAGTTGCGACAGCCTACGAGCAGTACTTC. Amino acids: CASSLVATAYEQYF. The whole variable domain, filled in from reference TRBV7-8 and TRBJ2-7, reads GAGVSQSPRYKVAKRGQDVALRCDPISGHVSLFWYQQALGQGPEFLTYFQNEAQLDKSGLPSDRFFAERPEGSVSTLKIQRTQQEDSAVYLCASSLVATAYEQYFGPGTRLTVT.

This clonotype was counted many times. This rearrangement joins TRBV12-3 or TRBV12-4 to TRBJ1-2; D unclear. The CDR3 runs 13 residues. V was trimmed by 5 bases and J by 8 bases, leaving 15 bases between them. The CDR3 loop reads CASSTTVRRGYTF. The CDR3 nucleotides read TGTGCCAGCAGTACCACGGTCAGGCGGGGCTACACCTTC.

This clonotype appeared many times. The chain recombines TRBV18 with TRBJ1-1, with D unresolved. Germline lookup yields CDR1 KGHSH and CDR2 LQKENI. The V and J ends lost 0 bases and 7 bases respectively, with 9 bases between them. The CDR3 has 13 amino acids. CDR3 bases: TGTGCCAGCTCACCACCGACCGAGTATGAAGCTTTCTTT. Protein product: CASSPPTEYEAFF.

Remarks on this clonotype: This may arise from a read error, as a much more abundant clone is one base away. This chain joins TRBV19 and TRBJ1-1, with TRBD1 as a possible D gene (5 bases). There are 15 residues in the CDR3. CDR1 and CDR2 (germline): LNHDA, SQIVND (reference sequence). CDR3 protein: CVSSPLDTGNTEAFF. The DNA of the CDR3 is TGTGTCAGTAGTCCCCTGGACACGGGGAACACTGAAGCTTTCTTT.

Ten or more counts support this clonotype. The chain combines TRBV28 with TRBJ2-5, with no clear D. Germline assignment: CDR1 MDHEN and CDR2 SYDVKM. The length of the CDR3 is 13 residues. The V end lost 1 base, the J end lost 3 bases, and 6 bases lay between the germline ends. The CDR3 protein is CASSLYSEETQYF. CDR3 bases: TGTGCCAGCAGTTTATACTCAGAAGAGACCCAGTACTTC.

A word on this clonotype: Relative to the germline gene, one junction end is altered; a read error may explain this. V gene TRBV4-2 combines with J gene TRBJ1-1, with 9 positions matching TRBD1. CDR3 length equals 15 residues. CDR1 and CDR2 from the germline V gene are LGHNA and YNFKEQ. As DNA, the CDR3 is TGTGCCGGCAGCCAAGTGGGACAGGGGAACACTGAAGCTTTCTTT. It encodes CAGSQVGQGNTEAFF.

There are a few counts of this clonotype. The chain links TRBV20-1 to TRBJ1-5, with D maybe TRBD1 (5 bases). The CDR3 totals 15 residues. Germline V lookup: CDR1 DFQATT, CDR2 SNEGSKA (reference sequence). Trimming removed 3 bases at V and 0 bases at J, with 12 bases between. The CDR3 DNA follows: TGCAGTGCTAGCTATCAGGGCTATAGCAATCAGCCCCAGCATTTT. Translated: CSASYQGYSNQPQHF.

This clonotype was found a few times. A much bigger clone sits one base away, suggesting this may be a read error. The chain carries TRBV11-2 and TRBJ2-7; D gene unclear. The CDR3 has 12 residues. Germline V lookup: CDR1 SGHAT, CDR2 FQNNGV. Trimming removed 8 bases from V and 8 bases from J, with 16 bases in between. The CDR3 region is CASGLRDGKQYF. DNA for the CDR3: TGTGCCAGCGGCCTACGAGACGGAAAGCAGTACTTC.

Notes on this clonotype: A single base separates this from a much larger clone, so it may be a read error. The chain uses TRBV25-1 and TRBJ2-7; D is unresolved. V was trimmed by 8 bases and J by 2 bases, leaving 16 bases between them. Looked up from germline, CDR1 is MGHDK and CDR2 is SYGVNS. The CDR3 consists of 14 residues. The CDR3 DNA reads TGTGCCAGCCTCCCCCGCCATCAGACCTACGAGCAGTACTTC. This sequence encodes CASLPRHQTYEQYF.

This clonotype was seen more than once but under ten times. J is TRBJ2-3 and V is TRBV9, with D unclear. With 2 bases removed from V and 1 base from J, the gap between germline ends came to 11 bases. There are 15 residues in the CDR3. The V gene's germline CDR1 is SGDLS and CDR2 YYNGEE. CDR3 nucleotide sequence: TGTGCCAGCAGCGTCGTCTGGTACGGCACAGATACGCAGTATTTT. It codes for CASSVVWYGTDTQYF.

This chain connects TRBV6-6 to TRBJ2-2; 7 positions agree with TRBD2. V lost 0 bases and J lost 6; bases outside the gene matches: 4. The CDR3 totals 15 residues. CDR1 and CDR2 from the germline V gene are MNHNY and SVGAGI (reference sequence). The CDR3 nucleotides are TGTGCCAGCAGTTACTCGGGGGGGGTGCCCGGGGAGCTGTTTTTT. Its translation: CASSYSGGVPGELFF.

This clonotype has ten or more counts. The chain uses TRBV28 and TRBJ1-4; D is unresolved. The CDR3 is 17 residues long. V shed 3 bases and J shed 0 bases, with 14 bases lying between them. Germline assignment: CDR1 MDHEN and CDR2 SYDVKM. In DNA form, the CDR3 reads TGTGCCAGCAGTTTTGTTGAAGGTTTATCAACTAATGAAAAACTGTTTTTT. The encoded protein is CASSFVEGLSTNEKLFF.

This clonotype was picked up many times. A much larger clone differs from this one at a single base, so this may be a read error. The CDR3 protein is CSASPARNEAFF. CDR3 nucleotides: TGCAGTGCTAGTCCGGCGAGGAATGAAGCTTTCTTT. The V gene is TRBV20-1, the J gene TRBJ1-1; D remains unclear. The V end lost 3 bases, the J end lost 7 bases, and 12 bases lay between the germline ends. This CDR3 is built from 12 residues. From germline, CDR1 is DFQATT and CDR2 SNEGSKA (reference sequence).